Presented here are 14 T cell receptor beta chains from one specimen sequenced in a study of cytomegalovirus exposure and HLA in healthy donors. 60 Vbeta and 13 Jbeta primers were used in PCR. Method: immunoSEQ multiplex PCR; TCRdb's copy keeps in-frame clones and lacks some. The sample shows approximately 190,000 clones, 80% to 85% of them seen only once. The specimen was PBMCs. All receptors derive from a middle-aged man in good health and CMV-seropositive.

This chain uses TRBV7-2 with TRBJ2-7; 8 bases align to TRBD1. Germline V lookup: CDR1 SGHTA, CDR2 FQGNSA. With V trimmed by 5 bases and J by 5 bases, 11 bases remained unmatched. This CDR3 is 15 amino acids long. CDR3 in DNA: TGTGCCAGCAGCCTCACCGGACAGGGTAACCACGAGCAGTACTTC. Translation: CASSLTGQGNHEQYF.

With regard to this clone: Other DNA sequences within the sample encode an identical CDR3. The rearrangement links TRBV4-1 to TRBJ2-7, with TRBD2 identical over 8 bases. Germline CDR1 MGHRA, CDR2 YSYEKL. The junction had 5 bases not matched to a gene; V was cut back by 2 bases and J by 2 bases. CDR3 size: 15 residues. CDR3 in amino acids: CASSQLPGGTYEQYF. CDR3 in DNA: TGCGCCAGCAGCCAACTCCCGGGAGGGACCTACGAGCAGTACTTC.

This sequence joins TRBV19 and TRBJ2-4, with TRBD1 as a possible D gene (5 bases). Germline assignment: CDR1 LNHDA and CDR2 SQIVND (reference sequence). This CDR3 has 14 residues. V was cut by 5 bases and J by 6 bases, with 14 bases left in between. CDR3 nucleotide sequence: TGTGCCAGTAGTCTAAGGACAAGGGTAAACATTCAGTACTTC. It codes for CASSLRTRVNIQYF.

V gene TRBV27 combines with J gene TRBJ1-5; D not resolved. Germline-derived CDR1 and CDR2 are MNHEY and SMNVEV (reference sequence). V was clipped by 5 bases and J by 5 bases, with 13 bases between them. The CDR3 length is 14 residues. The CDR3 DNA reads TGTGCCAGCAGTCCCCCCGGGAGTCATCAGCCCCAGCATTTT. This gives the protein CASSPPGSHQPQHF.

The chain uses TRBV5-4 and TRBJ1-1; TRBD1 matches at 7 bases. Germline-derived CDR1 and CDR2 are SGHNT and YYREEE (reference sequence). The CDR3 spans 14 residues. Trimming removed 0 bases from V and 3 bases from J; junction bases left unmatched: 2. For the CDR3, the DNA is TGTGCCAGCAGCTTGGAGGGGGCACACACTGAAGCTTTCTTT. Its protein is CASSLEGAHTEAFF.

V gene TRBV29-1 combines with J gene TRBJ2-2; 9 nucleotides agree with TRBD2. This CDR3 spans 15 amino acids. V lost 6 bases to trimming and J lost 4 bases; unmatched junction nucleotides: 9. Germline CDR1 is SQVTM and CDR2 is ANQGSEA. CDR3 in DNA: TGCAGCGTCATAGCGGGGGTGTCGGGCACCGGGGAGCTGTTTTTT. It yields the protein CSVIAGVSGTGELFF.

The V gene is TRBV4-1, the J gene TRBJ1-2, with D perhaps TRBD1 (6 bases). The V end was cut by 2 bases, the J end by 4 bases, with 11 bases between. Germline loops: CDR1 MGHRA, CDR2 YSYEKL. This CDR3 contains 14 residues. CDR3 bases: TGCGCCAGCAGCCAAAAGGACAGTCCCTATGGCTACACCTTC. It is translated as CASSQKDSPYGYTF.

This clone was found a few times. This rearrangement joins TRBV15 to TRBJ2-5; D perhaps matches TRBD1 (5 bases). Trimming pared 0 bases from V and 3 bases from J, leaving 11 bases between. CDR1 is LNHNV and CDR2 is YYDKDF in the germline V gene (reference sequence). The CDR3 runs to 15 residues. CDR3 in amino acids: CATSRDPGREETQYF. The CDR3 DNA follows: TGTGCCACCAGCAGAGATCCGGGCAGGGAAGAGACCCAGTACTTC.

A few counts support this clone. This sequence joins TRBV19 and TRBJ1-1; no definite D call. This CDR3 is built from 12 residues. CDR1 LNHDA and CDR2 SQIVND come from the germline V gene (reference sequence). The V and J ends lost 6 bases and 1 base respectively, with 6 bases between them. The CDR3 region is CASSFPNTEAFF. As DNA, the CDR3 is TGTGCCAGTAGCTTCCCGAACACTGAAGCTTTCTTT.

This chain connects TRBV5-6 to TRBJ1-6; D might be TRBD1 (6 bases). With 4 bases removed from V and 4 bases from J, the gap between germline ends came to 15 bases. Per the germline V gene, CDR1 is SGHDT and CDR2 is YYEEEE. CDR3 length: 16 residues. The chain's CDR3 is CASSPGGGAYNSPLHF. CDR3 sequence (DNA): TGTGCCAGCAGCCCTGGCGGGGGGGCGTATAATTCACCCCTCCACTTT.

The chain carries TRBV2 and TRBJ1-1; TRBD1 agrees at 10 bases. The CDR3 is 12 residues long. The trim removed 9 bases at V and 9 bases at J, leaving 7 bases unmatched. Germline CDR1 reads SNHLY; CDR2 reads FYNNEI. This chain's CDR3 is CARDPGQGQAFF. The CDR3 region has the DNA TGTGCCAGAGATCCGGGACAGGGGCAAGCTTTCTTT. The full variable domain, with the rest looked up from reference TRBV2 and TRBJ1-1, is EPEVTQTPSHQVTQMGQEVILRCVPISNHLYFYWYRQILGQKVEFLVSFYNNEISEKSEIFDDQFSVERPDGSNFTLKIRSTKLEDSAMYFCARDPGQGQAFFGQGTRLTVV.

The CDR3 DNA is TGTGCCAGCAGCTATCCCTTCGGGCAGGGGGATAGCGAGCAGTACTTC. Its protein product is CASSYPFGQGDSEQYF. The J gene is TRBJ2-7, the V gene TRBV7-2; 7 bases agree with TRBD1. Looked up from germline, CDR1 is SGHTA and CDR2 is FQGNSA. The CDR3 spans 16 residues. V trimming: 4 bases; J trimming: 6 bases; junction bases outside the gene matches: 15. Looking up the rest from reference TRBV7-2 and TRBJ2-7 gives the full variable domain: GAGVSQSPSNKVTEKGKDVELRCDPISGHTALYWYRQSLGQGLEFLIYFQGNSAPDKSGLPSDRFSAERTGGSVSTLTIQRTQQEDSAVYLCASSYPFGQGDSEQYFGPGTRLTVT.

Notes on this clone: Germline is not matched at one junction end, which may reflect a read error. The rearrangement links TRBV7-7 to TRBJ2-5, with a tentative D call TRBD1 (7 bases). The assigned J gene may be wrong: the sequence end matches TRBJ2-7 better. Germline-derived CDR1 and CDR2 are SSHAT and FNYEAQ (reference sequence). The CDR3 extends over 18 amino acids. This CDR3 reads CASSPEPIAGTANYEQYF. The CDR3 nucleotides are TGTGCTAGCAGCCCAGAACCCATCGCGGGGACAGCAAACTACGAGCAGTACTTC.

V is TRBV27 and J is TRBJ2-2; D gene unclear. With 4 bases removed from V and 3 bases from J, the gap between germline ends came to 3 bases. The CDR3 has 12 amino acids. The germline CDR1 and CDR2 sequences are MNHEY and SMNVEV (reference sequence). DNA of the CDR3: TGTGCCAGCAGTTCGGACACCGGGGAGCTGTTTTTT. This translates into CASSSDTGELFF.